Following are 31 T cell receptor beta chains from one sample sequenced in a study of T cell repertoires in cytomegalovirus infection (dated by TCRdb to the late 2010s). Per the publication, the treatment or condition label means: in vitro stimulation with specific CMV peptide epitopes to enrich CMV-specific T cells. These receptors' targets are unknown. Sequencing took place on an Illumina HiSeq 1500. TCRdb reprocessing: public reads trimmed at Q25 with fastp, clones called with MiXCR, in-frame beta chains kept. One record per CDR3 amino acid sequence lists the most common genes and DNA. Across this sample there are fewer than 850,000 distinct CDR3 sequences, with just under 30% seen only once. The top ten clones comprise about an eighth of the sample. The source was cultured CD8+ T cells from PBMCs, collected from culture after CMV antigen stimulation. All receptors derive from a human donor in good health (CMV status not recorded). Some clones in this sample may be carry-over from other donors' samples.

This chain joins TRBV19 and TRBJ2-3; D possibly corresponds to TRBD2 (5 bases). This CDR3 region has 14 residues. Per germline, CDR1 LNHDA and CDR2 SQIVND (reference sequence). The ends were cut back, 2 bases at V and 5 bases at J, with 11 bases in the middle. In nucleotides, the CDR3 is TGTGCCAGTAGTATACTGAGCGGAGGAGATACGCAGTATTTT. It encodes CASSILSGGDTQYF.

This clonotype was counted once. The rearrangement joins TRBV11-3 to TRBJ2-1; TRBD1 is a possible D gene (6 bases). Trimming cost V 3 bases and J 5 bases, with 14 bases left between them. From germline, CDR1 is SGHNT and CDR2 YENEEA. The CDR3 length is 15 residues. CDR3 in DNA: TGTGCCAGCAGCTTTGGGCAGGGGAGTCACAATGAGCAGTTCTTC. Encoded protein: CASSFGQGSHNEQFF. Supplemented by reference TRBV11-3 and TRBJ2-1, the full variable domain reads EAGVVQSPRYKIIEKKQPVAFWCNPISGHNTLYWYLQNLGQGPELLIRYENEEAVDDSQLPKDRFSAERLKGVDSTLKIQPAELGDSAVYLCASSFGQGSHNEQFFGPGTRLTVL.

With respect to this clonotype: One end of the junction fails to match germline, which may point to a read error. The CDR3 DNA sequence: TGTGCCAGTTCAGGGGCTTCAATCTTC. Amino acids: CASSGASIF. The V call is TRBV7-2, the J call TRBJ2-1, with D perhaps matching TRBD1 (6 bases). The CDR3 has 9 amino acids. Germline loops: CDR1 SGHTA, CDR2 FQGNSA.

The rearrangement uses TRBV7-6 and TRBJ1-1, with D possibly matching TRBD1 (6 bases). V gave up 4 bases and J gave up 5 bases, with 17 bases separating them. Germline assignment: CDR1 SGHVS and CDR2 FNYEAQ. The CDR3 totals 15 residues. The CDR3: CASSSPRGGRTEAFF. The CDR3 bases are TGTGCCAGCAGCTCCCCACGCGGGGGGCGGACTGAAGCTTTCTTT.

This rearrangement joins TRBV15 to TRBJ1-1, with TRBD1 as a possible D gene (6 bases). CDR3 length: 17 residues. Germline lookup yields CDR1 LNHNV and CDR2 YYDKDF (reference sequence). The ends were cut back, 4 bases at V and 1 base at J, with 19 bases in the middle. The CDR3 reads CATSTGASTVPNTEAFF. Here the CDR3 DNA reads TGTGCCACCAGCACAGGGGCATCTACAGTCCCGAACACTGAAGCTTTCTTT.

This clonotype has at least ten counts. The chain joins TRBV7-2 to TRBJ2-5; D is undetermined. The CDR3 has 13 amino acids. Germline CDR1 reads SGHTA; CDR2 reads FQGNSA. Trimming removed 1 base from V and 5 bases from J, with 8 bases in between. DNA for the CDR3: TGTGCCAGCAGCTTAGGTCCCCCGGAGACCCAGTACTTC. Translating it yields CASSLGPPETQYF.

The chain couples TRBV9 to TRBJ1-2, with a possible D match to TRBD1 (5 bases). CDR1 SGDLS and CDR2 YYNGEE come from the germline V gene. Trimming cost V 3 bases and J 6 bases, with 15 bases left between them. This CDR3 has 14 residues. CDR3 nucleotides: TGTGCCAGCAGCGGAGATAAGGGGTCGAATGGCTACACCTTC. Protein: CASSGDKGSNGYTF.

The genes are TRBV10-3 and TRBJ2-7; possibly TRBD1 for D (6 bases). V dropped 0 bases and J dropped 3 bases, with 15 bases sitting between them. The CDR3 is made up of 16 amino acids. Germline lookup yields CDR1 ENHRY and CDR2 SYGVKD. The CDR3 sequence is CAISESPPGVGYEQYV. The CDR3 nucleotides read TGTGCCATCAGTGAGTCGCCACCAGGGGTGGGCTACGAGCAGTACGTC.

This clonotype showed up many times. CDR3 nucleotide sequence: TGTGCCAGCAGCCTTGGGACAGGTAGCAATCAGCCCCAGCATTTT. Protein product: CASSLGTGSNQPQHF. V is TRBV7-6 and J is TRBJ1-5, with 8 bases matching TRBD1. CDR1 is SGHVS and CDR2 is FNYEAQ in the germline V gene. Trimming cost V 5 bases and J 0 bases; bases outside gene matches: 3. This CDR3 contains 15 residues.

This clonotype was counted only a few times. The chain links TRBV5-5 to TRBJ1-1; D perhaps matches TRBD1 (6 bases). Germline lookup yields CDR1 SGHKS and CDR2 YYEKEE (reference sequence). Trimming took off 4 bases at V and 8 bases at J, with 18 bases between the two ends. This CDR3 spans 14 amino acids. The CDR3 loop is CASSDRMGVIEAFF. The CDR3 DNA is TGTGCCAGCAGCGACAGGATGGGGGTAATAGAAGCTTTCTTT.

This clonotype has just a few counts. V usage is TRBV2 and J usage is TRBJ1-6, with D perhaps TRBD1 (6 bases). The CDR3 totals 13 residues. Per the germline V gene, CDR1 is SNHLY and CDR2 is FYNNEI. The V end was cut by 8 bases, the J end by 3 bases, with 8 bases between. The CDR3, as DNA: TGTGCCAGCGTCAGGGGCTATAATTCACCCCTCCACTTT. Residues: CASVRGYNSPLHF.

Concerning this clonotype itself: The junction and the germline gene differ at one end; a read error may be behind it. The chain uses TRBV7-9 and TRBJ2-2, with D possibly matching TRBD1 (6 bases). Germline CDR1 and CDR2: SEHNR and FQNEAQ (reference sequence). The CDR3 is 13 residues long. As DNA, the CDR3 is TGTGCCAGCAGCTGGGACATTACCGAGGAGCTGTTTTTT. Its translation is CASSWDITEELFF.

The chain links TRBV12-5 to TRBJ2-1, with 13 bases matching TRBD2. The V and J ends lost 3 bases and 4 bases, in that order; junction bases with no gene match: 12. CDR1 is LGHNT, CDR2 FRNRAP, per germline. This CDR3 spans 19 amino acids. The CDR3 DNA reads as TGTGCTAGTGGTTTCGGGCCCGGGACTAGCGGGGACGCGTACAATGAGCAGTTCTTC. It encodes CASGFGPGTSGDAYNEQFF.

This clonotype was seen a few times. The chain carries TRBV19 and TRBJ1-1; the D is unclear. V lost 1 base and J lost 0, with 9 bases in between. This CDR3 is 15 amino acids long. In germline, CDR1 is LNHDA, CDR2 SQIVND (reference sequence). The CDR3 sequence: CASSIVGNMNTEAFF. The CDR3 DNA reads TGTGCCAGTAGTATAGTTGGCAACATGAACACTGAAGCTTTCTTT. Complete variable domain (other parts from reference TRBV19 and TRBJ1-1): DGGITQSPKYLFRKEGQNVTLSCEQNLNHDAMYWYRQDPGQGLRLIYYSQIVNDFQKGDIAEGYSVSREKKESFPLTVTSAQKNPTAFYLCASSIVGNMNTEAFFGQGTRLTVV.

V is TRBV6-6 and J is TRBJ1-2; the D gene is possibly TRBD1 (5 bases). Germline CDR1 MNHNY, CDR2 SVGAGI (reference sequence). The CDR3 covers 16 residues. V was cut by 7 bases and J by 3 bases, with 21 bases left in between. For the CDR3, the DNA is TGTGCCAGCACCTCTCCGGGCAGGGAGAGGGACTATGGCTACACCTTC. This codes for CASTSPGRERDYGYTF.

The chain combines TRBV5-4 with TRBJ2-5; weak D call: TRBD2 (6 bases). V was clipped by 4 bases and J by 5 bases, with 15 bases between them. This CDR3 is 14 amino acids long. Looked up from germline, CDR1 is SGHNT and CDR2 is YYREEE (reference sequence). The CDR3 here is CASSPTGESETQYF. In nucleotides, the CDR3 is TGTGCCAGCAGCCCCACGGGGGAGTCGGAGACCCAGTACTTC. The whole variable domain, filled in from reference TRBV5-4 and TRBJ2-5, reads ETGVTQSPTHLIKTRGQQVTLRCSSQSGHNTVSWYQQALGQGPQFIFQYYREEENGRGNFPPRFSGLQFPNYSSELNVNALELDDSALYLCASSPTGESETQYFGPGTRLLVL.

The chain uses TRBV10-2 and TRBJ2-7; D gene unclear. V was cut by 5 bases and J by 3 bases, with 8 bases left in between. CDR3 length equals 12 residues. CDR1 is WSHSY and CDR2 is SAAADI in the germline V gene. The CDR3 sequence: CASSWTHYEQYF. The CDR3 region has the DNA TGCGCCAGCAGTTGGACCCACTACGAGCAGTACTTC.

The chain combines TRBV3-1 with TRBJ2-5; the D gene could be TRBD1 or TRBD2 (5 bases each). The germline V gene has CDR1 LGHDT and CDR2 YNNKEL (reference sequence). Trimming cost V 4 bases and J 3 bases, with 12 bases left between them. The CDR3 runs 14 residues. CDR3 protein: CASSPGTVEETQYF. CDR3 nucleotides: TGTGCCAGCAGCCCCGGGACCGTGGAAGAGACCCAGTACTTC.

DNA of the CDR3: TGTGCCAGCAGTTTAGCGGGGGGGCAGTCCTACAATGAGCAGTTCTTC. As protein: CASSLAGGQSYNEQFF. The V and J genes are TRBV2 and TRBJ2-1; the match to TRBD2 covers 11 bases. Per the germline V gene, CDR1 is SNHLY and CDR2 is FYNNEI. CDR3 length: 16 residues. V lost 5 bases to trimming and J lost 1 base; unmatched junction nucleotides: 4.

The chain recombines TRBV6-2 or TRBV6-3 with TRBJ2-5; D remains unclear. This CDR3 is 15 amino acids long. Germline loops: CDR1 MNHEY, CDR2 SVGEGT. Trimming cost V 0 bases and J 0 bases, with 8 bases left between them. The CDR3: CASSYSGSNQETQYF. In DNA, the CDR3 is TGTGCCAGCAGTTACTCTGGAAGCAACCAAGAGACCCAGTACTTC.

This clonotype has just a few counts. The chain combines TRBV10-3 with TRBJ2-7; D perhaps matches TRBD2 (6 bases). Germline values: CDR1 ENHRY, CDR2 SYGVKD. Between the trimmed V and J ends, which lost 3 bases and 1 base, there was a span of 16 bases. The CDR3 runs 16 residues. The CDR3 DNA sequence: TGTGCCATCAGTGACCCCTGGGGGGAGGCATCCTACGAGCAGTACGTC. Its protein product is CAISDPWGEASYEQYV.

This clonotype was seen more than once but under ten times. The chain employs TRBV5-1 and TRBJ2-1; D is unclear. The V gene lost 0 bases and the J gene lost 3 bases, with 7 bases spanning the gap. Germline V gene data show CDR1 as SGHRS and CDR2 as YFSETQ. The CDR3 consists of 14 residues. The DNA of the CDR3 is TGCGCCAGCAGCTTGGTAACAGACTACAATGAGCAGTTCTTC. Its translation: CASSLVTDYNEQFF.

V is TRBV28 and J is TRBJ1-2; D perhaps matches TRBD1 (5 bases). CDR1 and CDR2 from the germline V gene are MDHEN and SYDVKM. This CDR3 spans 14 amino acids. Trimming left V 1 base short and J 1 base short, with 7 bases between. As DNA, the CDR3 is TGTGCCAGCAGTTTATTTGACAGTAACTATGGCTACACCTTC. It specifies CASSLFDSNYGYTF.

In nucleotides, the CDR3 is TGTGCCAGCAGCTTAGACCAGCGACAGGTTGAAAAACTGTTTTTT. Translation gives CASSLDQRQVEKLFF. V is TRBV7-6 and J is TRBJ1-4, with D possibly being TRBD1 (6 bases). The V and J ends lost 1 base and 7 bases respectively, with 13 bases between them. The CDR3 has 15 residues. From germline, CDR1 is SGHVS and CDR2 FNYEAQ.

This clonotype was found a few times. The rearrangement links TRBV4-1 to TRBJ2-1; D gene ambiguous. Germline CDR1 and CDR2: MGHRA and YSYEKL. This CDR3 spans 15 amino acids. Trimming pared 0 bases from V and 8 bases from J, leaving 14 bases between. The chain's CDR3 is CASSQDRGSKHEQFF. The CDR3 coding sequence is TGCGCCAGCAGCCAAGATCGAGGTAGCAAGCATGAGCAGTTCTTC.

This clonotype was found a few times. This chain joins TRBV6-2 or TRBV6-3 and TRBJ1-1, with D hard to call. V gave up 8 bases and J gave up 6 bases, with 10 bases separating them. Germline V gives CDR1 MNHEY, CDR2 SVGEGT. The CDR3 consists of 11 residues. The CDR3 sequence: CASAAAPEAFF. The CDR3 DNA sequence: TGTGCCAGCGCAGCGGCACCTGAAGCTTTCTTT.

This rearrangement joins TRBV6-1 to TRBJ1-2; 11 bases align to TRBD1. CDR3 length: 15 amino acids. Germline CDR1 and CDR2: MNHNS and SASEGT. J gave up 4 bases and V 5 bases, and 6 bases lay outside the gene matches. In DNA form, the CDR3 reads TGTGCCAGCAGTCCCGGACAGGGGGCTGTCTATGGCTACACCTTC. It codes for CASSPGQGAVYGYTF.

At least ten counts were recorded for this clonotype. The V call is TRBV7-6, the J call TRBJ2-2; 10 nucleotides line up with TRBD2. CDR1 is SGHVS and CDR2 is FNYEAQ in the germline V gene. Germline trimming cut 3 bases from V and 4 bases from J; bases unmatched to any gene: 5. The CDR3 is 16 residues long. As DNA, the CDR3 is TGTGCCAGCAGCTTTAGCGGGGGGCGGAGCACCGGGGAGCTGTTTTTT. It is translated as CASSFSGGRSTGELFF.

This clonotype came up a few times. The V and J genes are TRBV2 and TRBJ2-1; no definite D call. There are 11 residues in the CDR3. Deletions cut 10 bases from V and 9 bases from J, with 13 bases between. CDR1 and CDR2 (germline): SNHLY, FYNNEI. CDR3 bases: TGTGCCACCCGGCCCAGGTCTGAGCAGTTCTTC. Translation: CATRPRSEQFF.

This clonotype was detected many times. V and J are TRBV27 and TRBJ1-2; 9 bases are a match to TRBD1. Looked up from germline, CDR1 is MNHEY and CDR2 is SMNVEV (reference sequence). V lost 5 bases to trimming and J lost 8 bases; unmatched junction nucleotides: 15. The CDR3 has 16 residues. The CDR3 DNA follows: TGTGCCAGCAGTCCGACCCAACAGGGGGCGCGACGGGGCTACACCTTC. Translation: CASSPTQQGARRGYTF.

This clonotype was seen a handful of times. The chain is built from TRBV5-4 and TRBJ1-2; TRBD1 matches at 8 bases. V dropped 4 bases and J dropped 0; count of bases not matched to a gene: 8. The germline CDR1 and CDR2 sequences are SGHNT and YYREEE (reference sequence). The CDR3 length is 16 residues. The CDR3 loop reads CASSDRTGQANYGYTF. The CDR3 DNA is TGTGCCAGCAGCGATCGGACAGGGCAGGCTAACTATGGCTACACCTTC.